The 20 T cell receptor beta chains below come from one sample, sequenced in a study of T cells after yellow fever vaccination. Each CDR3 protein gets one entry after TCRdb re-called the 5' RACE reads with MiXCR. The sample yields fewer than 150,000 distinct CDR3 sequences, around 7.7% seen once. Sequences were derived from CD4+ T cells sorted from PBMCs, sampled 5 days after the yellow fever booster vaccination. The receptors were gathered from a man under 40 who received the YFV17D yellow fever vaccine.

In this sample, this clonotype turned up a few times. The chain links TRBV5-4 to TRBJ2-1; D possibly corresponds to TRBD2 (6 bases). Germline V gives CDR1 SGHNT, CDR2 YYREEE (reference sequence). CDR3 length equals 15 residues. V dropped 2 bases and J dropped 1 base, with 10 bases sitting between them. DNA of the CDR3: TGTGCCAGCAGCTTACAGAGCGGGTCCTACAATGAGCAGTTCTTC. Its protein product is CASSLQSGSYNEQFF.

This clonotype was recorded many times. This chain's CDR3 is CSARRGTVSYEQYF. The CDR3 nucleotides read TGCAGTGCTAGACGAGGGACCGTCTCCTACGAGCAGTACTTC. The rearrangement links TRBV20-1 to TRBJ2-7; D is perhaps TRBD1 or TRBD2 (5 bases each). V gave up 2 bases and J gave up 0 bases, with 11 bases separating them. CDR3 length equals 14 residues. CDR1 and CDR2 from the germline V gene are DFQATT and SNEGSKA (reference sequence).

In this sample, this clonotype turned up many times. The V call is TRBV3-1, the J call TRBJ2-4; D remains unclear. This CDR3 has 14 amino acids. The germline CDR1 and CDR2 sequences are LGHDT and YNNKEL (reference sequence). V was clipped by 4 bases and J by 3 bases, with 10 bases between them. Written as DNA, the CDR3 is TGTGCCAGCAGCCTCGGGTTGGGCAAAAACATTCAGTACTTC. Amino acids: CASSLGLGKNIQYF.

This clonotype came up many times. This chain joins TRBV9 and TRBJ1-4, with TRBD1 matching over 7 bases. V trimming: 3 bases; J trimming: 5 bases; junction bases outside the gene matches: 7. Germline V gene sequence: CDR1 SGDLS, CDR2 YYNGEE. The CDR3 consists of 15 residues. The CDR3 nucleotides read TGTGCCAGCAGCGCTCTGACAGGGACGAATGAAAAACTGTTTTTT. This gives the protein CASSALTGTNEKLFF.

This clonotype has at least ten counts. The V call is TRBV19, the J call TRBJ1-2, with 8 bases aligning to TRBD1. The CDR3 spans 14 residues. V lost 4 bases to trimming and J lost 7 bases; unmatched junction nucleotides: 8. CDR1 is LNHDA, CDR2 SQIVND, per germline (reference sequence). CDR3: CASSTIDRGSGYTF. The CDR3 bases are TGTGCCAGTAGTACCATCGACAGGGGCAGTGGCTACACCTTC. Full variable domain (remainder filled in from reference TRBV19 and TRBJ1-2): DGGITQSPKYLFRKEGQNVTLSCEQNLNHDAMYWYRQDPGQGLRLIYYSQIVNDFQKGDIAEGYSVSREKKESFPLTVTSAQKNPTAFYLCASSTIDRGSGYTFGSGTRLTVV.

The rearrangement links TRBV15 to TRBJ2-2, with D possibly TRBD1 on 5 matching bases. The CDR3 consists of 14 residues. Trimming left V 3 bases short and J 0 bases short, with 5 bases between. Germline V gene sequence: CDR1 LNHNV, CDR2 YYDKDF (reference sequence). The CDR3 protein is CATSRDTNTGELFF. The CDR3 nucleotides are TGTGCCACCAGCAGGGACACGAACACCGGGGAGCTGTTTTTT.

Here the CDR3 reads CACTQVMFPANTGELFF. For the CDR3, the DNA is TGTGCCTGCACCCAAGTTATGTTCCCCGCGAACACCGGGGAGCTGTTTTTT. This chain uses TRBV3-1 with TRBJ2-2; no clear D. This CDR3 spans 17 amino acids. The germline V gene has CDR1 LGHDT and CDR2 YNNKEL (reference sequence). V was pared by 11 bases and J by 0 bases, with 22 bases between.

Many counts were recorded for this clonotype. J is TRBJ1-5 and V is TRBV16; unclear D gene. The length of the CDR3 is 14 residues. Trimming shortened V by 4 bases and J by 2 bases, and 9 bases separated the two germline ends. The germline CDR1 and CDR2 sequences are KGHSY and FQNENV. The CDR3 loop is CASSPGRGNQPQHF. DNA of the CDR3: TGTGCCAGCAGCCCCGGGAGGGGCAATCAGCCCCAGCATTTT. Full variable domain (outside the CDR3, taken from reference TRBV16 and TRBJ1-5): GEEVAQTPKHLVRGEGQKAKLYCAPIKGHSYVFWYQQVLKNEFKFLISFQNENVFDETGMPKERFSAKCLPNSPCSLEIQATKLEDSAVYFCASSPGRGNQPQHFGDGTRLSIL.

The chain recombines TRBV28 with TRBJ2-7; D possibly matches TRBD1 or TRBD2 (5 bases each). The CDR3 sequence is 13 residues long. Germline loops: CDR1 MDHEN, CDR2 SYDVKM. The V end was cut by 8 bases, the J end by 2 bases, with 13 bases between. CDR3 loop: CASSRGPTYEQYF. As DNA, the CDR3 is TGTGCCAGCTCACGGGGACCCACCTACGAGCAGTACTTC.

V and J are TRBV18 and TRBJ1-1; unclear D gene. The CDR3 length is 13 residues. V lost 8 bases and J 0 bases, leaving 10 bases between the germline ends. Per the germline V gene, CDR1 is KGHSH and CDR2 is LQKENI. The CDR3 region has the DNA TGTGCCAGCGGGCCGGGCTTGAACACTGAAGCTTTCTTT. It is translated as CASGPGLNTEAFF.

V gene TRBV20-1 combines with J gene TRBJ2-5; D is uncertain. The CDR3 is made up of 12 amino acids. Germline values: CDR1 DFQATT, CDR2 SNEGSKA (reference sequence). V was pared by 0 bases and J by 4 bases, with 6 bases between. Written as DNA, the CDR3 is TGCAGTGCTAGAGAACCAAGAGAGACCCAGTACTTC. This translates into CSAREPRETQYF.

The table lists this clonotype with many counts. The CDR3 DNA reads as TGTGCCAGCAGCCAAAGGGGAAGACCAAGCGGGAGGAGGTCCTACAATGAGCAGTTCTTC. Protein sequence: CASSQRGRPSGRRSYNEQFF. The chain carries TRBV3-1 and TRBJ2-1, with 9 positions matching TRBD2. This CDR3 contains 20 residues. After removal of 2 bases from V and 1 base from J, the junction contained 15 bases not matched to a gene. Looked up from germline, CDR1 is LGHDT and CDR2 is YNNKEL (reference sequence).

The chain recombines TRBV20-1 with TRBJ2-1; 11 nucleotides agree with TRBD2. The CDR3 is made up of 16 amino acids. Germline V lookup: CDR1 DFQATT, CDR2 SNEGSKA (reference sequence). Trimming cost V 5 bases and J 0 bases; bases outside gene matches: 6. Here the CDR3 DNA reads TGCAGTGCTCGAATAACTAGCGGGAGCTCCTACAATGAGCAGTTCTTC. Its translation is CSARITSGSSYNEQFF.

This clonotype was seen repeatedly, ten times or more. The chain links TRBV18 to TRBJ2-7; D is uncertain. Germline V gives CDR1 KGHSH, CDR2 LQKENI. The CDR3 has 12 residues. V was trimmed by 2 bases and J by 6 bases, leaving 8 bases between them. The CDR3 region is CASSPVRSEQYF. CDR3 sequence (DNA): TGTGCCAGCTCACCAGTAAGGAGCGAGCAGTACTTC.

The chain is built from TRBV7-2 and TRBJ2-7; 8 nucleotides agree with TRBD2. Looked up from germline, CDR1 is SGHTA and CDR2 is FQGNSA. The CDR3 extends over 15 amino acids. Trimming at V came to 3 bases and at J to 6 bases, leaving 10 bases not matched to a gene. CDR3 loop: CASSFKTGGPVEQYF. CDR3 in DNA: TGTGCCAGCAGCTTTAAGACGGGAGGGCCGGTCGAGCAGTACTTC.

The sample holds one count of this clonotype. V usage is TRBV5-1 and J usage is TRBJ2-5, with TRBD2 identical over 11 bases. This CDR3 comprises 16 residues. V was clipped by 0 bases and J by 3 bases; unmatched bases: 4. CDR1 SGHRS and CDR2 YFSETQ come from the germline V gene. CDR3: CASSLATSGRKETQYF. The CDR3 nucleotides read TGCGCCAGCAGCTTGGCCACTAGCGGGAGAAAAGAGACCCAGTACTTC.

This clonotype has a count of ten or more. The chain carries TRBV7-2 and TRBJ2-5; 9 nucleotides align to TRBD2. J gave up 5 bases and V 1 base, and 11 bases lay outside the gene matches. Germline V gives CDR1 SGHTA, CDR2 FQGNSA. The CDR3 contains 17 residues. The DNA for the CDR3 is TGTGCCAGCAGCTTAGTTGGTTCCGGCGGGAGGGGGGAGACCCAGTACTTC. Translation: CASSLVGSGGRGETQYF.

This clonotype came up many times. The chain recombines TRBV7-2 with TRBJ1-1; 12 nucleotides match TRBD1. The V segment lost 4 bases and the J segment 7 bases; nucleotides outside the gene matches: 10. The germline gives CDR1 SGHTA, CDR2 FQGNSA. This CDR3 region has 16 residues. CDR3 amino acids: CASSSFPGQGAGEAFF. The CDR3, as DNA: TGTGCCAGCAGCTCCTTTCCGGGACAGGGGGCTGGTGAAGCTTTCTTT.

Many counts were recorded for this clonotype. The chain couples TRBV4-3 to TRBJ2-1; D unclear. The length of the CDR3 is 13 residues. Germline V gives CDR1 LGHNA, CDR2 YSLEER. Trimming stripped 2 bases from V and 7 bases from J, with 9 bases between. This CDR3 reads CASSQHQENEQFF. The CDR3 DNA sequence: TGCGCCAGCAGCCAACATCAGGAAAATGAGCAGTTCTTC.

A single count supports this clonotype. A much bigger clone sits one base away, suggesting this may be a read error. CDR3 in amino acids: CATSVVGAGTEAFF. Here the CDR3 DNA reads TGTGCCACCAGCGTGGTGGGGGCTGGCACTGAAGCTTTCTTT. This rearrangement joins TRBV7-2 to TRBJ1-1; a weak D match, TRBD1 (6 bases). CDR3 length: 14 residues. Germline V gene lookup returns CDR1 SGHTA and CDR2 FQGNSA.